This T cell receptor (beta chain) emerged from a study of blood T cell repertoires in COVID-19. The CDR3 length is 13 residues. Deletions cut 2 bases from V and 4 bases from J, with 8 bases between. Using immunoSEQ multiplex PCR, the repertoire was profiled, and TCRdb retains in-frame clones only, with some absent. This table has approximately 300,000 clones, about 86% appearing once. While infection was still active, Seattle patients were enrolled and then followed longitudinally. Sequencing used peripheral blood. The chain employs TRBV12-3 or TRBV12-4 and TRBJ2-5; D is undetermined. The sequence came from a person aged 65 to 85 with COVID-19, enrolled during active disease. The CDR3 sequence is CASSLSPGETQYF. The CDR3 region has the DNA TGTGCCAGCAGTTTAAGCCCCGGAGAGACCCAGTACTTC.